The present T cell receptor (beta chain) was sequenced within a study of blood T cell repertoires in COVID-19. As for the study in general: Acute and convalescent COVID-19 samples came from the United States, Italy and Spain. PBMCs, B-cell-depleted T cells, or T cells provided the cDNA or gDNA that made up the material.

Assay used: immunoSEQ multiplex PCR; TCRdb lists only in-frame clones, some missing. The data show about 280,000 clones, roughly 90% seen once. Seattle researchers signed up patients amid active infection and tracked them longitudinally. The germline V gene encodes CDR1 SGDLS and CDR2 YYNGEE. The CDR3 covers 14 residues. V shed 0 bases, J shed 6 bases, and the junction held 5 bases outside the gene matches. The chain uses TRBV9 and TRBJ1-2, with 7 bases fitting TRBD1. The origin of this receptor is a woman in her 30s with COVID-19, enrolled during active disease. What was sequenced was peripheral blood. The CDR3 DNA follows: TGTGCCAGCAGCGTAGCTCCGACAGGGAATGGCTACACCTTC. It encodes CASSVAPTGNGYTF.